A single sample is the source of the 5 T cell receptor beta chains below, sequenced in a study of cytomegalovirus exposure and HLA in healthy donors. The PCR was carried out with 60 Vbeta primers and 13 Jbeta primers. Sequenced by immunoSEQ multiplex PCR; TCRdb stores in-frame clones only, minus some. The sample holds under 200,000 clones, around 77% seen once. Sequenced: PBMCs. The receptor source for this set is a man in his 60s in good health and CMV-seronegative.

For this clone: This same CDR3 is encoded by further DNA sequences in the sample. The V gene is TRBV5-1, the J gene TRBJ1-1, with D tentatively TRBD1 (5 bases). The CDR3 sequence is 14 residues long. V lost 1 base and J lost 3, with 10 bases in between. CDR1 is SGHRS, CDR2 YFSETQ, per germline. CDR3 coding DNA: TGCGCCAGCAGCTTGACAGGAACCCACACTGAAGCTTTCTTT. It encodes CASSLTGTHTEAFF.

The chain carries TRBV6-1 and TRBJ2-5; D may be TRBD2 (6 bases). The CDR3 consists of 15 residues. V dropped 7 bases and J dropped 4 bases, with 19 bases sitting between them. The germline CDR1 and CDR2 sequences are MNHNS and SASEGT. This CDR3 is CASTSLGGYGETQYF. CDR3 coding DNA: TGTGCCAGCACCTCCCTGGGGGGATATGGAGAGACCCAGTACTTC.

This chain links TRBV5-1 with TRBJ2-7; 8 bases map to TRBD1. Germline V lookup: CDR1 SGHRS, CDR2 YFSETQ. This CDR3 has 16 residues. V shed 2 bases and J 0 bases; nucleotides not matched to a gene: 7. The CDR3 nucleotides are TGCGCCAGCAGCTTCGCTGACAGGGGCCCCTCCTACGAGCAGTACTTC. Translation: CASSFADRGPSYEQYF.

There are a few counts of this clone. The J gene is TRBJ2-7, the V gene TRBV5-1; 9 bases are a match to TRBD1. V lost 3 bases, J lost 1 base, and 5 bases stayed unmatched. The CDR3 has 15 amino acids. Per the germline V gene, CDR1 is SGHRS and CDR2 is YFSETQ. CDR3 sequence reads: CASSSTGGVSYEQYF. CDR3 DNA sequence: TGCGCCAGCAGCTCGACAGGGGGGGTTTCCTACGAGCAGTACTTC.

The CDR3 DNA reads as TGCGCCAGCAGCTTCGGGGCGGGGGGGGTTGTGGGCAATGAGCAGTTCTTC. Translated: CASSFGAGGVVGNEQFF. The chain has TRBV5-1 and TRBJ2-1; 9 bases line up with TRBD2. Losses at the gene ends were 2 bases for V and 6 bases for J; bases not matched to a gene: 12. The CDR3 sequence is 17 residues long. Germline CDR1 reads SGHRS; CDR2 reads YFSETQ.